Below are 27 T cell receptor beta chains sequenced from a single sample in a study of PD-L1 blockade in urothelial cancer. Produced via immunoSEQ multiplex PCR; TCRdb's table is partial and in-frame only. The table lists about 43,000 clones, about four fifths of them singletons, with about 16% in the top ten. The time point: peripheral blood 6 weeks after treatment start. This specimen consisted of PBMCs, obtained around atezolizumab (anti-PD-L1) treatment. The receptors were gathered from a man aged 55 to 70 with urothelial cancer.

V and J are TRBV7-6 and TRBJ2-5; D gene uncertain. This CDR3 spans 13 amino acids. Germline values: CDR1 SGHVS, CDR2 FNYEAQ. Trimming shortened V by 2 bases and J by 5 bases, and 9 bases separated the two germline ends. The CDR3 is CASSLYGVETQYF. The CDR3 nucleotides are TGTGCCAGCAGCTTATACGGAGTGGAGACCCAGTACTTC.

This rearrangement joins TRBV5-1 to TRBJ2-7, with no clear D. Trimming pared 2 bases from V and 0 bases from J, leaving 6 bases between. Germline CDR1 reads SGHRS; CDR2 reads YFSETQ. The CDR3 is made up of 13 amino acids. The CDR3 sequence is CASSFVSSYEQYF. The CDR3 region has the DNA TGCGCCAGCAGCTTTGTCAGCTCCTACGAGCAGTACTTC.

V and J are TRBV5-6 and TRBJ2-1; 10 bases are a match to TRBD2. Germline-derived CDR1 and CDR2 are SGHDT and YYEEEE. After removal of 6 bases from V and 7 bases from J, the junction contained 7 bases not matched to a gene. The CDR3 totals 14 residues. This chain's CDR3 is CASTIAGGYNEQFF. CDR3 bases: TGTGCCAGCACCATAGCGGGGGGATATAATGAGCAGTTCTTC.

This rearrangement joins TRBV30 to TRBJ2-7; 8 positions agree with TRBD2. The CDR3 is 13 amino acids. Germline V gives CDR1 GTSNPN, CDR2 SVGIG (reference sequence). Trimming cost V 4 bases and J 6 bases; bases outside gene matches: 8. The CDR3 spells CAWTLSGAGEQYF. The CDR3, as DNA: TGTGCCTGGACCCTTAGCGGGGCGGGCGAGCAGTACTTC. The full variable domain, completed using reference TRBV30 and TRBJ2-7, is SQTIHQWPATLVQPVGSPLSLECTVEGTSNPNLYWYRQAAGRGLQLLFYSVGIGQISSEVPQNLSASRPQDRQFILSSKKLLLSDSGFYLCAWTLSGAGEQYFGPGTRLTVT.

V usage is TRBV7-2 and J usage is TRBJ2-1; D not certain. Germline-derived CDR1 and CDR2 are SGHTA and FQGNSA. The CDR3 is 14 residues long. Between the trimmed V and J ends, which lost 3 bases and 5 bases, there was a span of 11 bases. DNA of the CDR3: TGTGCCAGCAGCTTCACGACTGGAAACAATGAGCAGTTCTTC. It codes for CASSFTTGNNEQFF.

The chain has TRBV29-1 and TRBJ1-1; D not resolved. Per germline, CDR1 SQVTM and CDR2 ANQGSEA. The V gene lost 7 bases and the J gene lost 5 bases, with 8 bases spanning the gap. CDR3 length: 10 amino acids. The CDR3 loop reads CSGERTEAFF. In DNA form, the CDR3 reads TGCAGCGGGGAGAGGACTGAAGCTTTCTTT.

The gene calls are TRBV14 and TRBJ2-7; tentative D call: TRBD2 (6 bases). Germline loops: CDR1 SGHDN, CDR2 FVKESK. CDR3 length: 16 residues. Trimming pared 0 bases from V and 5 bases from J, leaving 17 bases between. CDR3 nucleotides: TGTGCCAGCAGCCAAGATAGTTGGGGCGGGGTTAACGAGCAGTACTTC. Translation: CASSQDSWGGVNEQYF. The full variable domain, rest sourced from reference TRBV14 and TRBJ2-7, is EAGVTQFPSHSVIEKGQTVTLRCDPISGHDNLYWYRRVMGKEIKFLLHFVKESKQDESGMPNNRFLAERTGGTYSTLKVQPAELEDSGVYFCASSQDSWGGVNEQYFGPGTRLTVT.

The J gene is TRBJ1-4, the V gene TRBV6-6, with D perhaps TRBD1 (6 bases). The CDR3 sequence is 16 residues long. V lost 5 bases and J lost 3, with 16 bases in between. CDR1 MNHNY and CDR2 SVGAGI come from the germline V gene (reference sequence). CDR3 region: CASSPPSDRPNEKLFF. For the CDR3, the DNA is TGTGCCAGCAGTCCGCCCTCCGACAGGCCTAATGAAAAACTGTTTTTT.

The chain combines TRBV5-1 with TRBJ2-5; TRBD2 might be the D (6 bases). The CDR3 length is 15 residues. Trimming left V 2 bases short and J 5 bases short, with 16 bases between. The germline gives CDR1 SGHRS, CDR2 YFSETQ. The CDR3: CASSFAGPSRETQYF. The CDR3 DNA reads as TGCGCCAGCAGCTTTGCGGGACCCTCTCGGGAGACCCAGTACTTC. The variable domain in full, with the rest retrieved from reference TRBV5-1 and TRBJ2-5, is KAGVTQTPRYLIKTRGQQVTLSCSPISGHRSVSWYQQTPGQGLQFLFEYFSETQRNKGNFPGRFSGRQFSNSRSEMNVSTLELGDSALYLCASSFAGPSRETQYFGPGTRLLVL.

CDR3: CASSQGVEAGANVLTF. The CDR3 DNA is TGCGCCAGCAGCCAGGGGGTGGAGGCTGGGGCCAACGTCCTGACTTTC. The chain has TRBV5-1 and TRBJ2-6, with TRBD1 matching 7 bases. This CDR3 region has 16 residues. With 4 bases clipped from V and 2 bases from J, the junction kept 6 bases outside the gene matches. In germline, CDR1 is SGHRS, CDR2 YFSETQ.

V is TRBV19 and J is TRBJ2-7; 9 bases match TRBD1. There are 15 residues in the CDR3. Per germline, CDR1 LNHDA and CDR2 SQIVND (reference sequence). V was clipped by 4 bases and J by 7 bases; unmatched bases: 11. The CDR3 region is CASSTRDREGGEQYF. The CDR3 DNA reads TGTGCCAGTAGTACCCGGGACAGGGAAGGGGGAGAGCAGTACTTC.

This chain joins TRBV5-6 and TRBJ1-1, with 8 nucleotides matching TRBD1. Germline lookup yields CDR1 SGHDT and CDR2 YYEEEE. This CDR3 is 14 amino acids long. Trimming cost V 4 bases and J 11 bases; bases outside gene matches: 13. The CDR3: CASSPNAGGMSAFF. The CDR3, as DNA: TGTGCCAGCAGCCCAAACGCAGGGGGCATGAGTGCTTTCTTT.

The CDR3 region has the DNA TGCGCCAGCCGTGTCGACAGGGGGTCCCACTCCTCTGGAAACACCATATATTTT. This sequence encodes CASRVDRGSHSSGNTIYF. The rearrangement links TRBV10-1 to TRBJ1-3; 9 positions agree with TRBD1. With V trimmed by 8 bases and J by 0 bases, 14 bases remained unmatched. The germline gives CDR1 WNHNN, CDR2 SYGVQD (reference sequence). The CDR3 has 18 amino acids.

The chain is built from TRBV6-1 and TRBJ2-1; D may be TRBD1 (5 bases). Trimming cost V 2 bases and J 13 bases, with 12 bases left between them. The germline V gene has CDR1 MNHNS and CDR2 SASEGT. The CDR3 has 12 amino acids. This CDR3 is CASSESQGGQFF. CDR3 bases: TGTGCCAGCAGTGAATCCCAGGGCGGACAGTTCTTC.

This chain links TRBV6-1 with TRBJ1-2; possible D gene TRBD1, 5 bases. This CDR3 has 17 residues. Germline assignment: CDR1 MNHNS and CDR2 SASEGT. Trimming took 2 bases from V and 4 from J, leaving 20 bases between them. For the CDR3, the DNA is TGTGCCAGCAGTGAATCTCGAATTGGGATAAGGGGCTATGGCTACACCTTC. Its protein is CASSESRIGIRGYGYTF.

On this clone itself: A junction end diverges from the germline sequence, so it may reflect a read error. The chain is built from TRBV7-2 and TRBJ1-2; 7 nucleotides align to TRBD1. This CDR3 spans 14 amino acids. CDR1 SGHTA and CDR2 FQGNSA come from the germline V gene. Here the CDR3 reads CASTLRGGGYGYTF. The CDR3, as DNA: TGTGCCAGCACCTTAAGAGGGGGCGGCTATGGCTACACCTTC.

The chain carries TRBV5-5 and TRBJ2-1; maybe TRBD1 (6 bases). Germline V gives CDR1 SGHKS, CDR2 YYEKEE (reference sequence). The CDR3 extends over 15 amino acids. The ends were cut back, 0 bases at V and 3 bases at J, with 10 bases in the middle. The CDR3: CASSLDRVYYNEQFF. For the CDR3, the DNA is TGTGCCAGCAGCTTGGACAGGGTTTACTACAATGAGCAGTTCTTC.

The V and J genes are TRBV6-1 and TRBJ2-7; D gene unclear. Trimming cost V 6 bases and J 1 base, with 7 bases left between them. CDR3 length equals 12 residues. Germline lookup yields CDR1 MNHNS and CDR2 SASEGT. The CDR3 loop reads CASSETSYEQYF. The CDR3 nucleotides read TGTGCCAGCAGCGAAACTTCCTACGAGCAGTACTTC.

This chain links TRBV5-1 with TRBJ1-4, with 10 bases that match TRBD1. The germline gives CDR1 SGHRS, CDR2 YFSETQ. V shed 4 bases and J 5 bases; nucleotides not matched to a gene: 8. This CDR3 has 16 residues. Here the CDR3 reads CASSPTGGAPNEKLFF. CDR3 in DNA: TGCGCCAGCAGCCCGACAGGGGGCGCCCCCAATGAAAAACTGTTTTTT.

This clone has a single count. The chain carries TRBV5-4 and TRBJ2-5; unclear D gene. V was cut by 4 bases and J by 5 bases, with 15 bases left in between. CDR1 is SGHNT, CDR2 YYREEE, per germline (reference sequence). There are 14 residues in the CDR3. CDR3 region: CASSGATPGETQYF. CDR3 in DNA: TGTGCCAGCAGCGGCGCGACTCCCGGGGAGACCCAGTACTTC.

The rearrangement joins TRBV5-1 to TRBJ2-5; 11 bases match TRBD1. Trimming removed 2 bases from V and 3 bases from J; junction bases left unmatched: 6. The CDR3 consists of 16 residues. Per germline, CDR1 SGHRS and CDR2 YFSETQ. CDR3: CASSFASGQGEETQYF. CDR3 DNA sequence: TGCGCCAGCAGCTTTGCCTCGGGACAGGGGGAAGAGACCCAGTACTTC.

V and J are TRBV28 and TRBJ2-6; 11 bases fit TRBD1. This CDR3 is built from 17 residues. J was trimmed by 4 bases and V by 7 bases; bases with no gene match: 9. Germline values: CDR1 MDHEN, CDR2 SYDVKM. CDR3 sequence reads: CASTPGQGAAGANVLTF. The CDR3 coding sequence is TGTGCCAGCACCCCTGGACAGGGGGCCGCGGGGGCCAACGTCCTGACTTTC.

This clone has just one count. CDR3 coding DNA: TGTGCCAGCAGTTCGGCCGGGACAGGGAATGAAAAACTGTTTTTT. As protein: CASSSAGTGNEKLFF. V is TRBV28 and J is TRBJ1-4; 9 bases are a match to TRBD1. The trim removed 4 bases at V and 5 bases at J, leaving 5 bases unmatched. The CDR3 consists of 15 residues. Germline values: CDR1 MDHEN, CDR2 SYDVKM.

V and J are TRBV2 and TRBJ2-2, with D hard to call. This CDR3 region has 13 residues. Germline assignment: CDR1 SNHLY and CDR2 FYNNEI. The ends were cut back, 6 bases at V and 5 bases at J, with 10 bases in the middle. Written as DNA, the CDR3 is TGTGCCAGCAGGCAGACTGAAACCGGGGAGCTGTTTTTT. It is translated as CASRQTETGELFF.

The CDR3 here is CASSFSAGELFF. Here the CDR3 DNA reads TGTGCCAGCAGCTTTTCGGCCGGGGAGCTGTTTTTT. The chain joins TRBV7-8 to TRBJ2-2; D not certain. CDR3 size: 12 residues. Germline V CDR1 and CDR2: SGHVS, FQNEAQ. V lost 3 bases and J lost 6, with 5 bases in between.

This chain joins TRBV19 and TRBJ2-3; 9 bases agree with TRBD2. The CDR3 runs to 16 residues. Trimming at V came to 5 bases and at J to 4 bases, leaving 10 bases not matched to a gene. The germline V gene encodes CDR1 LNHDA and CDR2 SQIVND (reference sequence). CDR3 DNA sequence: TGTGCCAGTAGTCGCCCTTGGGGCGGGGGGGCAGATACGCAGTATTTT. This translates into CASSRPWGGGADTQYF.

This clone was counted once. This rearrangement joins TRBV12-5 to TRBJ2-1; tentatively, D is TRBD1 (6 bases). V was pared by 1 base and J by 6 bases, with 13 bases between. Germline CDR1 and CDR2: LGHNT and FRNRAP. The CDR3 sequence is 15 residues long. CDR3 amino acids: CASGLGRGAFNEQFF. The CDR3 DNA reads as TGTGCTAGTGGTTTGGGCAGGGGTGCATTCAATGAGCAGTTCTTC.